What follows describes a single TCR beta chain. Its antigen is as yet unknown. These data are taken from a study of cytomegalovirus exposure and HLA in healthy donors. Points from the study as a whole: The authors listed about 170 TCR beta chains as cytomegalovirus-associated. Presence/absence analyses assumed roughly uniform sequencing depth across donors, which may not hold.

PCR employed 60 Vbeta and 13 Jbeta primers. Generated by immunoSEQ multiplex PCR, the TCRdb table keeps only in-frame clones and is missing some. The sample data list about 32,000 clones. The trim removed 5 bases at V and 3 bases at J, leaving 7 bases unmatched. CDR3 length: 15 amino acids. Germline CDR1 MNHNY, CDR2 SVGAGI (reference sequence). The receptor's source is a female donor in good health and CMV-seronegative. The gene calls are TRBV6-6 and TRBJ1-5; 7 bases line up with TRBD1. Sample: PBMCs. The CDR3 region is CASSDWTGDNQPQHF. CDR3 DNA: TGTGCCAGCAGTGATTGGACAGGAGACAATCAGCCCCAGCATTTT.